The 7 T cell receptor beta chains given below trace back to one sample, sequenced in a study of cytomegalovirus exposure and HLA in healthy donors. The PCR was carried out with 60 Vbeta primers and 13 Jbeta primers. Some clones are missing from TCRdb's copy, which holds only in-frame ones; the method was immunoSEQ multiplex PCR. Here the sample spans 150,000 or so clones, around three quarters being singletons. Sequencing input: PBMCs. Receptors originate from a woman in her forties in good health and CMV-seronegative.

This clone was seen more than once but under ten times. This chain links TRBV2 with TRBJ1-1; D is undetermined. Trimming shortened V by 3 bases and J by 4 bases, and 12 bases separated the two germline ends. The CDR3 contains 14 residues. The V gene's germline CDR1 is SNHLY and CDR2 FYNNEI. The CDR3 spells CASSDRTRGTEAFF. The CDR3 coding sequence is TGTGCCAGCAGTGACAGGACTCGGGGCACTGAAGCTTTCTTT.

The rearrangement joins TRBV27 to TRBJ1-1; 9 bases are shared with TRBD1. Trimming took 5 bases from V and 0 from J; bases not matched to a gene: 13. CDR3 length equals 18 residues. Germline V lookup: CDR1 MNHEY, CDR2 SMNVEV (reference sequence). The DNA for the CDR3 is TGTGCCAGCAGTCCGCGGGACAGGGAGGACAGAATGAACACTGAAGCTTTCTTT. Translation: CASSPRDREDRMNTEAFF.

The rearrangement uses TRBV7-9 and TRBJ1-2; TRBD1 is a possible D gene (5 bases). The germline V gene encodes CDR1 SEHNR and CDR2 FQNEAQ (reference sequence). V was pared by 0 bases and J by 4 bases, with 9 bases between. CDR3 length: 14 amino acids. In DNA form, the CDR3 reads TGTGCCAGCAGCTTAGCAGGGGAAGGCTATGGCTACACCTTC. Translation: CASSLAGEGYGYTF.

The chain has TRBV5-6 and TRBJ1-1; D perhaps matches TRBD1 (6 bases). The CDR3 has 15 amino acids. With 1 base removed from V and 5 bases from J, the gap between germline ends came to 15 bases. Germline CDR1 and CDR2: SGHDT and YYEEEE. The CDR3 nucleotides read TGTGCCAGCAGCTTGAGGGGGGGCGCAAGAACTGAAGCTTTCTTT. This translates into CASSLRGGARTEAFF.

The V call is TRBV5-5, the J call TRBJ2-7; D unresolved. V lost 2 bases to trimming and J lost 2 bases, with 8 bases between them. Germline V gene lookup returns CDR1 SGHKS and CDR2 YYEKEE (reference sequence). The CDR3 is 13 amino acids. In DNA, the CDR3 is TGTGCCAGCAGCTTTTACGGAGCCTACGAGCAGTACTTC. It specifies CASSFYGAYEQYF.

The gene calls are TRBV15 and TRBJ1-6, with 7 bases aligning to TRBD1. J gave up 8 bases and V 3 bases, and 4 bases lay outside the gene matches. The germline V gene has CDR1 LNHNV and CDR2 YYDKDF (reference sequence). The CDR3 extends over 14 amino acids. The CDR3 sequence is CATSSQGTDSPLHF. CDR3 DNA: TGTGCCACCAGCAGCCAAGGGACAGATTCACCCCTCCACTTT.

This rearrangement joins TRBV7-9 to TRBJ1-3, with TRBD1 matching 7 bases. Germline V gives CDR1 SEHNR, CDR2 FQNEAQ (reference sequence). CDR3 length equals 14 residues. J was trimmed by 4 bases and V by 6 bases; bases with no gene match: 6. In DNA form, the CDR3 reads TGTGCCAGCAGTAGTACAGGGGAAGGAAACACCATATATTTT. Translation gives CASSSTGEGNTIYF.